Presented here are 28 T cell receptor beta chains from one specimen sequenced in a study of T-cell memory formation after mild COVID-19. TCRdb reprocessed the 5' RACE reads via MiXCR and lists one record per CDR3 protein. In the table there are 550,000 to 650,000 distinct CDR3 sequences, approximately 15% of which are singletons. Sequenced material: PBMCs or a T cell subset sorted from them (not recorded which). These receptors all come from an adult woman who had mild COVID-19 (a few samples of this study predate the infection). Cell type and time point are not known.

This clonotype was seen only a few times. The V call is TRBV7-9, the J call TRBJ2-1; D is possibly TRBD2 (6 bases). V lost 5 bases to trimming and J lost 15 bases, with 17 bases between them. The germline CDR1 and CDR2 sequences are SEHNR and FQNEAQ (reference sequence). The CDR3 contains 12 residues. The CDR3 loop is CASSPGGDGAFF. The CDR3 DNA is TGTGCCAGCAGCCCTGGAGGGGACGGGGCGTTCTTC.

This clonotype was picked up a small number of times. The V call is TRBV6-1, the J call TRBJ2-1; tentatively, D is TRBD2 (5 bases). CDR1 MNHNS and CDR2 SASEGT come from the germline V gene. Trimming pared 2 bases from V and 9 bases from J, leaving 17 bases between. The CDR3 totals 15 residues. The chain's CDR3 is CASSETELVSAEQFF. The CDR3 DNA sequence: TGTGCCAGCAGTGAAACCGAGTTAGTTAGCGCTGAGCAGTTCTTC.

V usage is TRBV11-3 and J usage is TRBJ2-5; D is uncertain. In germline, CDR1 is SGHNT, CDR2 YENEEA. The CDR3 sequence is 12 residues long. Trimming pared 5 bases from V and 9 bases from J, leaving 13 bases between. The chain's CDR3 is CASSGPESAQYF. The CDR3 bases are TGTGCCAGCAGCGGACCTGAATCGGCCCAGTACTTC.

There are a few counts of this clonotype. This rearrangement joins TRBV9 to TRBJ1-4; D unclear. V lost 1 base to trimming and J lost 7 bases, with 11 bases between them. CDR3 length: 14 residues. Germline loops: CDR1 SGDLS, CDR2 YYNGEE. CDR3 nucleotides: TGTGCCAGCAGCGTACGAGGCCGGGGTGAAAAACTGTTTTTT. Translation gives CASSVRGRGEKLFF.

The rearrangement joins TRBV4-3 to TRBJ2-7; TRBD2 agrees at 10 bases. From germline, CDR1 is LGHNA and CDR2 YSLEER. The CDR3 length is 16 residues. J gave up 2 bases and V 5 bases, and 9 bases lay outside the gene matches. CDR3 residues: CASSKSSGRPPYEQYF. In DNA form, the CDR3 reads TGCGCCAGCAGCAAGAGTAGCGGGAGGCCCCCCTACGAGCAGTACTTC.

The rearrangement links TRBV30 to TRBJ2-3; possible D gene TRBD1, 5 bases. With 6 bases removed from V and 0 bases from J, the gap between germline ends came to 10 bases. There are 13 residues in the CDR3. Germline CDR1 and CDR2: GTSNPN and SVGIG (reference sequence). The DNA of the CDR3 is TGTGCCTGCTATAGGGGAAGCACAGATACGCAGTATTTT. It codes for CACYRGSTDTQYF.

This clonotype showed up just a few times. The chain carries TRBV5-4 and TRBJ2-3, with D perhaps TRBD1 (6 bases). Trimming pared 0 bases from V and 11 bases from J, leaving 10 bases between. Germline V gene data show CDR1 as SGHNT and CDR2 as YYREEE (reference sequence). The CDR3 sequence is 12 residues long. CDR3 amino acids: CASSLGRDKQYF. As DNA, the CDR3 is TGTGCCAGCAGCTTGGGAAGGGACAAGCAGTATTTT.

The chain employs TRBV12-3 or TRBV12-4 and TRBJ2-5; either TRBD1 or TRBD2 may fit D (6 bases each). V was clipped by 7 bases and J by 4 bases, with 19 bases between them. The CDR3 covers 15 residues. The CDR3 spells CASTLKGGSAETQYF. The CDR3 DNA follows: TGTGCCAGCACCCTTAAAGGGGGGAGTGCAGAGACCCAGTACTTC.

The gene calls are TRBV3-1 and TRBJ2-2, with 8 bases aligning to TRBD2. The germline V gene encodes CDR1 LGHDT and CDR2 YNNKEL (reference sequence). The ends lost 5 bases at V and 0 bases at J; junction bases unmatched: 2. The CDR3 length is 15 residues. The CDR3 spells CASSKGLANTGELFF. For the CDR3, the DNA is TGTGCCAGCAGCAAGGGACTAGCGAACACCGGGGAGCTGTTTTTT.

This clonotype showed up just a few times. V gene TRBV23-1 combines with J gene TRBJ1-1; D may be TRBD1 (6 bases). TRBV23-1 is classed as an ORF, of uncertain function. The V end lost 0 bases, the J end lost 0 bases, and 11 bases lay between the germline ends. The length of the CDR3 is 16 residues. This CDR3 reads CASSQSGQPMNTEAFF. Written as DNA, the CDR3 is TGCGCCAGCAGTCAATCCGGACAGCCCATGAACACTGAAGCTTTCTTT.

The chain is built from TRBV7-3 and TRBJ1-2; 7 positions agree with TRBD1. Trimming removed 4 bases from V and 8 bases from J; junction bases left unmatched: 13. Germline V gives CDR1 SGHTA, CDR2 FQGTGA. The CDR3 consists of 15 residues. CDR3 sequence reads: CASSSQQGPMSGYTF. For the CDR3, the DNA is TGTGCCAGCAGCTCACAACAGGGGCCCATGAGCGGCTACACCTTC.

A word on this clonotype: This may arise from a read error, as a much more abundant clone is one base away. This chain uses TRBV7-8 with TRBJ2-5; tentatively, D is TRBD1 or TRBD2 (5 bases each). Germline CDR1 reads SGHVS; CDR2 reads FQNEAQ. The V end was cut by 5 bases, the J end by 5 bases, with 21 bases between. The CDR3 loop spans 16 amino acids. The CDR3 DNA follows: TGTGCCAGCAGCCCTCGGAAGCGGTGGGGCCTCGAGACCCAGTACTTC. Translated, it gives CASSPRKRWGLETQYF.

This clonotype was seen only a few times. The chain links TRBV18 to TRBJ1-5, with D possibly matching TRBD1 (6 bases). Germline CDR1 is KGHSH and CDR2 is LQKENI. The CDR3 consists of 14 residues. The germline V and J ends were trimmed by 3 bases and 3 bases, with 9 bases remaining between them. The CDR3 is CASSPGGPNQPQHF. CDR3 DNA sequence: TGTGCCAGCTCACCGGGGGGCCCCAATCAGCCCCAGCATTTT.

This clonotype showed up just a few times. V usage is TRBV6-6 and J usage is TRBJ2-5; 7 bases are shared with TRBD1. The CDR3 has 13 amino acids. Germline assignment: CDR1 MNHNY and CDR2 SVGAGI (reference sequence). Unmatched junction bases numbered 6, after V lost 10 bases and J lost 1 base. The CDR3 bases are TGTGCCACCGTGGGACAGCCCCAAGAGACCCAGTACTTC. Amino acids: CATVGQPQETQYF.

The sample holds many counts of this clonotype. The chain combines TRBV7-3 with TRBJ2-1; 12 bases align to TRBD2. The CDR3 is 18 amino acids. J gave up 6 bases and V 4 bases, and 13 bases lay outside the gene matches. Germline V CDR1 and CDR2: SGHTA, FQGTGA. The chain's CDR3 is CASSSGPSGRGSGNEQFF. CDR3 DNA: TGTGCCAGCAGCTCGGGACCTAGCGGGAGGGGCTCGGGCAATGAGCAGTTCTTC.

The chain is built from TRBV6-2 or TRBV6-3 and TRBJ2-7; 7 bases line up with TRBD2. The J segment lost 7 bases and the V segment lost 3 bases, leaving 6 bases of the junction unmatched. The V gene's germline CDR1 is MNHEY and CDR2 SVGEGT. This CDR3 region has 13 residues. CDR3 residues: CASSYGVGLEQYF. The CDR3 bases are TGTGCCAGCAGTTATGGTGTGGGACTAGAGCAGTACTTC.

The chain employs TRBV5-4 and TRBJ1-4; maybe TRBD1 (6 bases). The CDR3 is made up of 14 amino acids. With 4 bases removed from V and 7 bases from J, the gap between germline ends came to 14 bases. Per the germline V gene, CDR1 is SGHNT and CDR2 is YYREEE (reference sequence). The CDR3 is CASSAGAQVEKLFF. DNA for the CDR3: TGTGCCAGCAGCGCGGGGGCGCAGGTTGAAAAACTGTTTTTT.

In this sample, this clonotype turned up a few times. This chain links TRBV18 with TRBJ1-1; D is ambiguous. From germline, CDR1 is KGHSH and CDR2 LQKENI. V lost 1 base and J 0 bases, leaving 15 bases between the germline ends. The CDR3 totals 17 residues. This CDR3 is CASSPRKAAAMNTEAFF. DNA of the CDR3: TGTGCCAGCTCACCACGGAAGGCGGCAGCCATGAACACTGAAGCTTTCTTT.

This clonotype has only a few counts. The chain joins TRBV12-3 or TRBV12-4 to TRBJ2-3, with a weak D call TRBD1 (5 bases). This CDR3 is 15 amino acids long. Trimming pared 6 bases from V and 0 bases from J, leaving 13 bases between. CDR3 nucleotides: TGTGCCAGCAGCAATGACAGAAGAAGCACAGATACGCAGTATTTT. It encodes CASSNDRRSTDTQYF.

The gene calls are TRBV7-3 and TRBJ2-5; 14 nucleotides match TRBD2. In germline, CDR1 is SGHTA, CDR2 FQGTGA. V trimming: 6 bases; J trimming: 4 bases; junction bases outside the gene matches: 7. CDR3 length: 16 residues. CDR3 protein: CASSPGLAGGTETQYF. DNA of the CDR3: TGTGCCAGCAGTCCTGGACTAGCGGGGGGAACAGAGACCCAGTACTTC.

A few counts support this clonotype. This rearrangement joins TRBV19 to TRBJ1-2; possibly TRBD1 for D (5 bases). CDR3 length: 15 residues. V lost 0 bases and J lost 4, with 12 bases in between. CDR1 and CDR2 (germline): LNHDA, SQIVND (reference sequence). The CDR3, as DNA: TGTGCCAGTAGTATAGACGGGGCAGTCACCTATGGCTACACCTTC. Translation: CASSIDGAVTYGYTF.

The chain employs TRBV4-1 and TRBJ1-5; tentative D call: TRBD1 (5 bases). Trimming cost V 0 bases and J 5 bases, with 11 bases left between them. CDR1 and CDR2 (germline): MGHRA, YSYEKL. The CDR3 contains 15 residues. The CDR3 loop reads CASSQEWQGYQPQHF. As DNA, the CDR3 is TGCGCCAGCAGCCAAGAGTGGCAGGGCTATCAGCCCCAGCATTTT.

The V call is TRBV12-3 or TRBV12-4, the J call TRBJ1-5, with TRBD1 matching 9 bases. CDR3 length: 16 residues. V shed 5 bases, J shed 7 bases, and the junction held 12 bases outside the gene matches. CDR3 sequence (DNA): TGTGCCAGCAGTCATTCCACACAGGGGGCATCCCAGCCCCAGCATTTT. This encodes CASSHSTQGASQPQHF.

This sequence joins TRBV20-1 and TRBJ2-3, with D unclear. Germline loops: CDR1 DFQATT, CDR2 SNEGSKA (reference sequence). The CDR3 loop spans 14 amino acids. V lost 5 bases to trimming and J lost 0 bases, with 12 bases between them. The CDR3 protein is CSAANLASTDTQYF. CDR3 DNA sequence: TGCAGTGCTGCTAATTTAGCTAGCACAGATACGCAGTATTTT.

This clonotype occurred a few times. The chain is built from TRBV6-1 and TRBJ2-6; TRBD2 agrees at 10 bases. The CDR3 spans 16 residues. Germline V gene sequence: CDR1 MNHNS, CDR2 SASEGT. Trimming took 6 bases from V and 2 from J; bases not matched to a gene: 4. The CDR3 loop reads CASRLAGGAGANVLTF. DNA of the CDR3: TGTGCCAGCAGATTAGCGGGGGGCGCTGGGGCCAACGTCCTGACTTTC.

This clonotype was recorded at least ten times. The CDR3 loop is CASSDSRDGTPGELFF. CDR3 bases: TGTGCCAGCAGTGACTCTAGGGACGGGACGCCCGGGGAGCTGTTTTTT. The V call is TRBV6-4, the J call TRBJ2-2; D tentatively fits TRBD1 or TRBD2 (5 bases each). V lost 0 bases, J lost 6 bases, and 14 bases lay in between. CDR1 MRHNA and CDR2 SNTAGT come from the germline V gene. The CDR3 length is 16 residues.

This clonotype showed up many times. This chain connects TRBV12-3 or TRBV12-4 to TRBJ2-7; 11 nucleotides match TRBD1. Unmatched junction bases numbered 10, after V lost 6 bases and J lost 6 bases. This CDR3 contains 15 residues. CDR3 coding DNA: TGTGCCAGCAGACGCCTGGACAGGGGGCAAGGCGAGCAGTACTTC. Translating gives CASRRLDRGQGEQYF.

The chain joins TRBV12-3 or TRBV12-4 to TRBJ2-1; 13 bases align to TRBD2. J gave up 0 bases and V 6 bases, and 2 bases lay outside the gene matches. This CDR3 comprises 16 residues. The CDR3 loop is CASRWTSGSSYNEQFF. CDR3 nucleotide sequence: TGTGCCAGCAGATGGACTAGCGGGAGCTCCTACAATGAGCAGTTCTTC.